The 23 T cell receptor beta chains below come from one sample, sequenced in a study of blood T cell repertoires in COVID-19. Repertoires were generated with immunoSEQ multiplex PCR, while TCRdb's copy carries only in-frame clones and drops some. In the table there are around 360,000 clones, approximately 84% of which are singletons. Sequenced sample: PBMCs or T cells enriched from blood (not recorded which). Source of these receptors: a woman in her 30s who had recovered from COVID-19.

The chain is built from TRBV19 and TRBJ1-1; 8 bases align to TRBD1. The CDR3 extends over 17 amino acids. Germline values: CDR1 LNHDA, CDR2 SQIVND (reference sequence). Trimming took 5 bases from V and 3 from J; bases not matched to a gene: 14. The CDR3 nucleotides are TGTGCCAGTAGTGCCTCCAGGACAGGGCCCTCAGACACTGAAGCTTTCTTT. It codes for CASSASRTGPSDTEAFF.

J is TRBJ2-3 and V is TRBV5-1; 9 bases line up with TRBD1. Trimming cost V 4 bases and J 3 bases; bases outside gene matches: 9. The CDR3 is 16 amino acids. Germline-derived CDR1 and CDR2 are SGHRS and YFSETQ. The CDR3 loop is CASSAGTGFGTDTQYF. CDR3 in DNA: TGCGCCAGCAGCGCCGGGACAGGGTTCGGGACAGATACGCAGTATTTT. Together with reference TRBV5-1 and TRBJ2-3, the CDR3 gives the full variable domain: KAGVTQTPRYLIKTRGQQVTLSCSPISGHRSVSWYQQTPGQGLQFLFEYFSETQRNKGNFPGRFSGRQFSNSRSEMNVSTLELGDSALYLCASSAGTGFGTDTQYFGPGTRLTVL.

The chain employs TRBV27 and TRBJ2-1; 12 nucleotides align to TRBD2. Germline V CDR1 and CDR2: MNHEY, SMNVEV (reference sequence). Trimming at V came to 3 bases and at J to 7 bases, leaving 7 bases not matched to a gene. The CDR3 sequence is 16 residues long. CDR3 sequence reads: CASSFLSSGRANEQFF. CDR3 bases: TGTGCCAGCAGTTTCCTATCTAGCGGGAGGGCTAATGAGCAGTTCTTC.

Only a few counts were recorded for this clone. The CDR3 bases are TGTGCCAGCAGTGAAGAAATTGGGGCAGGGATCCGTCATACGCAGTATTTT. Translation: CASSEEIGAGIRHTQYF. V gene TRBV6-1 combines with J gene TRBJ2-3; tentatively, D is TRBD1 (5 bases). Germline-derived CDR1 and CDR2 are MNHNS and SASEGT. The CDR3 is 17 amino acids. Between the trimmed V and J ends, which lost 1 base and 7 bases, there was a span of 21 bases.

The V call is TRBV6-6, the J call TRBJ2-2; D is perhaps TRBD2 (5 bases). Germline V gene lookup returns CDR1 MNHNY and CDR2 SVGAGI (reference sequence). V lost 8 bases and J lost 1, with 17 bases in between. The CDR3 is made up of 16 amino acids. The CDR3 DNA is TGTGCCAGCCAAGGTTTACGGAGCGGGAACACCGGGGAGCTGTTTTTT. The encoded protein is CASQGLRSGNTGELFF.

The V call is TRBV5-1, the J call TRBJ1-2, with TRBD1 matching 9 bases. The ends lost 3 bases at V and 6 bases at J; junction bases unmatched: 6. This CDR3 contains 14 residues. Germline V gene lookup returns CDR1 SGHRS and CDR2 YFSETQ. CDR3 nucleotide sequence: TGCGCCAGCAGCTCCGGACAGGGGATGGATGGCTACACCTTC. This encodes CASSSGQGMDGYTF.

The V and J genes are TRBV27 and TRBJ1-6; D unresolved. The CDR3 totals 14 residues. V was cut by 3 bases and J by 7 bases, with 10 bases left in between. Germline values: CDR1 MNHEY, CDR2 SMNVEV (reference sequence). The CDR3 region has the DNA TGTGCCAGCAGTTTCAGAGGGCGCAATTCACCCCTCCACTTT. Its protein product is CASSFRGRNSPLHF.

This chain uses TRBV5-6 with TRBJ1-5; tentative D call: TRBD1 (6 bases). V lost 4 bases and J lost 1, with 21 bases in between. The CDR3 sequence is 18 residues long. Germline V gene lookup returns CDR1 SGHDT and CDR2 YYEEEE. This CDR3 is CASSRRTSGQSSNQPQHF. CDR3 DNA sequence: TGTGCCAGCAGCCGGCGGACGAGCGGACAGTCGAGCAATCAGCCCCAGCATTTT. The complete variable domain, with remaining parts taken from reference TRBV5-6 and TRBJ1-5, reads DAGVTQSPTHLIKTRGQQVTLRCSPKSGHDTVSWYQQALGQGPQFIFQYYEEEERQRGNFPDRFSGHQFPNYSSELNVNALLLGDSALYLCASSRRTSGQSSNQPQHFGDGTRLSIL.

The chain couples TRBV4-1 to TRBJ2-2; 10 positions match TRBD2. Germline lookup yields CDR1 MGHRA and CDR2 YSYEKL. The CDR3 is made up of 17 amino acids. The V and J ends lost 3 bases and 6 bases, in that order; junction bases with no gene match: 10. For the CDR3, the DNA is TGCGCCAGCAGCCATTTTCTAGCGGGAGATATATCCGGGGAGCTGTTTTTT. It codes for CASSHFLAGDISGELFF.

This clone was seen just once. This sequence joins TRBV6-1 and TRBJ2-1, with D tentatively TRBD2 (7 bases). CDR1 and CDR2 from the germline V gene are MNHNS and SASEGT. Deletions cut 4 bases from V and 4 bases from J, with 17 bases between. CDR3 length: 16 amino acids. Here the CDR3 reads CASSGPRGGRYNEQFF. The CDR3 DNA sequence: TGTGCCAGCAGTGGCCCTAGGGGGGGCCGGTACAATGAGCAGTTCTTC.

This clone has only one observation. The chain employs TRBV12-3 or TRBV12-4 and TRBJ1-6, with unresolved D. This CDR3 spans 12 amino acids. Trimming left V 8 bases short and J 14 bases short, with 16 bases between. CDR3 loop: CASSETKQTLHF. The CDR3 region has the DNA TGTGCCAGCTCTGAGACAAAGCAAACCCTCCACTTT.

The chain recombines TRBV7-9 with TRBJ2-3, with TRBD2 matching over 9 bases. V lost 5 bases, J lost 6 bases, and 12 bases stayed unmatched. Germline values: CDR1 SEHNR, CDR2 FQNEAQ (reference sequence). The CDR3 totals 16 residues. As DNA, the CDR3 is TGTGCCAGCAGCCTCCCCCGGGGACTAGCTTTGGATACGCAGTATTTT. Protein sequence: CASSLPRGLALDTQYF.

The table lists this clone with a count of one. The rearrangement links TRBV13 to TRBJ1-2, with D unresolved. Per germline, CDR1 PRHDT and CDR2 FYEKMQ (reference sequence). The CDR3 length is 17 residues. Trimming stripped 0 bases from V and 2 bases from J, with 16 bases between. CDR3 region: CASSLGSVTTVNYGYTF. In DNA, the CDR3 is TGTGCCAGCAGCTTAGGATCCGTAACCACAGTGAACTATGGCTACACCTTC.

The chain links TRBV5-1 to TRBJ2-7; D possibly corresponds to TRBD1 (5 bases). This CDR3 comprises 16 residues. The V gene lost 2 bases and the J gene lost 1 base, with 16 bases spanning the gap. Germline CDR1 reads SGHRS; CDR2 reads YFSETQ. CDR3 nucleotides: TGCGCCAGCAGCTTAAAAGAAGGGGTCCGATCCTACGAGCAGTACTTC. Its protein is CASSLKEGVRSYEQYF.

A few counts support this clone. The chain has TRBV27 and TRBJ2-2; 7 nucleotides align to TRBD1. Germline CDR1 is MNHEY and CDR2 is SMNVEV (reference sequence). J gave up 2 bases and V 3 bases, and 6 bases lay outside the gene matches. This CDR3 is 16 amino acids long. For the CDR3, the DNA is TGTGCCAGCAGTTTTCGGCACAGGGGAAACACCGGGGAGCTGTTTTTT. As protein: CASSFRHRGNTGELFF.

CDR3 DNA sequence: TGTGCCAGCAGCGAATGGACAGGGGGCACTGAAGCTTTCTTT. This translates into CASSEWTGGTEAFF. The chain couples TRBV3-1 (or the pseudogene TRBV3-2) to TRBJ1-1; 10 bases are shared with TRBD1. From germline, CDR1 is LGHDT and CDR2 YNNKEL (reference sequence). Trimming removed 5 bases from V and 4 bases from J; junction bases left unmatched: 4. This CDR3 contains 14 residues.

CDR3 residues: CASSLDSERVGAFF. CDR3 nucleotide sequence: TGCGCCAGCAGCTTGGACTCGGAGCGAGTTGGAGCTTTCTTT. The rearrangement uses TRBV5-1 and TRBJ1-1; no firm D call. Trimming removed 0 bases from V and 10 bases from J, with 16 bases in between. CDR1 SGHRS and CDR2 YFSETQ come from the germline V gene. This CDR3 is 14 amino acids long.

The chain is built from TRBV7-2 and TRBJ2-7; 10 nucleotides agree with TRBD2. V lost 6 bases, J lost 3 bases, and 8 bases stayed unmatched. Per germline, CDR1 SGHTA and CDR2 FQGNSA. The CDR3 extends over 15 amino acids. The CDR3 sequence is CASSPTTSGFYEQYF. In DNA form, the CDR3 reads TGTGCCAGCAGTCCGACGACTAGCGGGTTCTACGAGCAGTACTTC.

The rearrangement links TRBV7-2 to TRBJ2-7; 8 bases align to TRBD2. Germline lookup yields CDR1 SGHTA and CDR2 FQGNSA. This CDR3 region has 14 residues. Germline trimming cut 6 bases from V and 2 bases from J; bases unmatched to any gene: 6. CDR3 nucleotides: TGTGCCAGCAGTTTCGGACTAGCCGCCTACGAGCAGTACTTC. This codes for CASSFGLAAYEQYF.

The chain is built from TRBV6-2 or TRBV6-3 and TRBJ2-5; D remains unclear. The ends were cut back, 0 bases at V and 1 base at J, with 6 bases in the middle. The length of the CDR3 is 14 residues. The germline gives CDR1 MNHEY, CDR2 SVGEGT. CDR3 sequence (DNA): TGTGCCAGCAGTTACTCGGCGGTCCAAGAGACCCAGTACTTC. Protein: CASSYSAVQETQYF.

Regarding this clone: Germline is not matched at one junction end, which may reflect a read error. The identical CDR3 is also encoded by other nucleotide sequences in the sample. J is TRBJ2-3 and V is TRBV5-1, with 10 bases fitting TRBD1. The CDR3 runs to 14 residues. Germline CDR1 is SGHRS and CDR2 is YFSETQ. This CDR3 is CASSLGQGPDTQYF. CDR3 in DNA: TGCGCCAGCAGTTTGGGACAGGGGCCAGATACGCAGTATTTT.

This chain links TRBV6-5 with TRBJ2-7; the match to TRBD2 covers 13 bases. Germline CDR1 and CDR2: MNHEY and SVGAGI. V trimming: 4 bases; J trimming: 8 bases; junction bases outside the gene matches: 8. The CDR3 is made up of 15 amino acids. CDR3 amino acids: CASSSPGTSGIKQYF. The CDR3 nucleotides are TGTGCCAGCAGTTCGCCCGGGACTAGCGGGATAAAGCAGTACTTC.

In DNA form, the CDR3 reads TGTGCCAGCCAAAGCGGGGGCTACGAGCAGTACTTC. Its translation: CASQSGGYEQYF. V gene TRBV12-3 or TRBV12-4 combines with J gene TRBJ2-7; 8 positions match TRBD2. After removal of 8 bases from V and 3 bases from J, the junction contained 3 bases not matched to a gene. This CDR3 spans 12 amino acids.